This T cell receptor (beta chain) was sequenced for a study of T cells in localized non-small cell lung cancer (TCRdb year 2020). As for the study more broadly: T cell repertoires of 236 early-stage NSCLC patients were analyzed, with tumors being compared against uninvolved tumor-adjacent lungs. The cohort was made up of around 250 treatment-naive NSCLC patients whose localized lung tumors had been resected. A mean age of 66.3 years was recorded for the NSCLC patients, of whom under 150 were male and 85 to 110 were female.

At diagnosis, peripheral blood, uninvolved tumor-adjacent lung and tumor were collected and stored as a combination of fresh-frozen and FFPE material. Blood samples were analyzed as peripheral blood mononuclear cells for TCR repertoire profiling. The CDR3 measures 14 amino acids from cysteine to phenylalanine. Here the CDR3 DNA is all that survives: 42 bases in frame from base 1. CDR1 and CDR2 are read off the germline V gene as SNHLY and FYNNEI. Trimming at the junction amounts to 6 bases on V and 5 bases on J, and the germline ends lie 17 bases apart. The immunoSEQ Assay was used to sequence TCR beta CDR3 regions from DNA. In the paper's pipeline: T cell density was computed as TCR beta template counts normalized to usable DNA estimated by amplifying housekeeping genes. Richness was estimated using the preseqR package, with extrapolation to 400,000 templates for PBMC samples and to 120,000 templates for tissue samples. Clonality was defined by subtracting Pielou's evenness from one. To identify tissue-enriched TCRs, differential abundance testing was run on productive amino-acid clonotypes with a minimum total count of 5 and an alpha of 0.1. Repertoire overlap between compartments was quantified with the Jaccard Index and Morisita Overlap Index. GLIPH grouped TCR beta CDR3s together with public tetramer-defined viral CDR3s, and a viral motif had to include at least three viral sequences and also show V-gene enrichment. As stored in TCRdb, this immuneACCESS dataset retains in-frame rearrangements with V and J assigned. A fraction of the clones does not appear; measured against another copy, unresolved V genes explain less than half of the discrepancy, and the remainder lacks a known reason. For V, J and clone size, that table is used; D and trimming come from the DNA. This sample has tens of thousands of clones in its table, and approximately 90% of those were observed once. The ten largest make up over 5% of the sample.

Overall results and qualifications from the work: Longer overall survival was associated with higher T cell density in blood, whereas shorter survival was associated with higher clonality in adjacent lung. Uninvolved tumor-adjacent lung showed the highest T cell clonality, higher than tumor, which suggests more focused antigenic responses in the uninvolved tumor-adjacent lung. Because the study design was exploratory, TCR variables were selected using unadjusted p-values without false-discovery rate correction. Multi-region tumor sequencing was not performed, so intratumor heterogeneity could not be excluded. A median of roughly 56 of the top 100 tumor clones were detected in paired uninvolved adjacent lung, and around 30 of these tumor clones were also found among the top 100 clones of the paired uninvolved adjacent lung.

About this clone: Its antigen is not yet known. One base away there is no much larger clone; base qualities are not given.

The chain joins TRBV2 to TRBJ2-7; perhaps TRBD1 is the D gene, with 6 bases matching. The sequence derives from a man between 40 and 70 years old with stage II lung adenocarcinoma. Sequenced here: PBMCs, sampled before any cancer treatment. The CDR3: CASSEMPGAHEQYF. The base sequence is TGTGCCAGCAGCGAGATGCCAGGGGCGCACGAGCAGTACTTC.